Listed here are 13 T cell receptor beta chains from one sample, sequenced in a study of OX40 agonist ivuxolimab in advanced cancers. Libraries were made using the immunoSEQ multiplex PCR assay. TCRdb took over this immuneACCESS table, retaining in-frame rearrangements with V and J assigned. Such tables are incomplete; in checked studies, under half of the missing clones stem from an unresolved V gene, and the remainder is unexplained. Counted in this sample were about 54,000 clones; roughly 91% of them appeared once. The ten biggest clones cover roughly 1.5% of the sample. The sequences come from CD4+ or CD8+ T cells sorted from blood, collected in a trial of the OX40 agonist ivuxolimab. These receptors were obtained from an adult with an advanced solid tumor such as melanoma, head and neck, liver or kidney cancer.

The chain uses TRBV19 and TRBJ2-7; 7 bases align to TRBD1. CDR1 is LNHDA, CDR2 SQIVND, per germline (reference sequence). The CDR3 consists of 18 residues. The junction had 16 bases not matched to a gene; V was cut back by 3 bases and J by 2 bases. The CDR3 region has the DNA TGTGCCAGTAGTATCCAACATACCGGGACAGTAAATGCCTACGAGCAGTACTTC. Translation: CASSIQHTGTVNAYEQYF.

The chain uses TRBV10-3 and TRBJ1-5; D is ambiguous. V was shortened by 3 bases and J by 3 bases, with 6 bases between the two germline ends. Germline loops: CDR1 ENHRY, CDR2 SYGVKD. The CDR3 length is 13 residues. CDR3 protein: CAISEAANQPQHF. DNA for the CDR3: TGTGCCATCAGTGAAGCAGCCAATCAGCCCCAGCATTTT.

The CDR3 coding sequence is TGTGCCGAGGGGGGGAGCGGGTCGAACACCGGGGAGCTGTTTTTT. This encodes CAEGGSGSNTGELFF. The rearrangement uses TRBV11-2 and TRBJ2-2, with D possibly matching TRBD2 (7 bases). The CDR3 length is 15 residues. Trimming took off 11 bases at V and 0 bases at J, with 16 bases between the two ends. Per the germline V gene, CDR1 is SGHAT and CDR2 is FQNNGV.

This clone was picked up one time. This chain connects TRBV7-3 to TRBJ2-7; 9 bases agree with TRBD2. Germline-derived CDR1 and CDR2 are SGHTA and FQGTGA. The CDR3 consists of 13 residues. With 7 bases clipped from V and 5 bases from J, the junction kept 6 bases outside the gene matches. In nucleotides, the CDR3 is TGTGCCAGCAAAGCGGGGGGCGGGAACGAGCAGTACTTC. As protein: CASKAGGGNEQYF.

V and J are TRBV15 and TRBJ1-4, with 7 bases identical to TRBD1. Per the germline V gene, CDR1 is LNHNV and CDR2 is YYDKDF (reference sequence). After removal of 3 bases from V and 8 bases from J, the junction contained 15 bases not matched to a gene. The CDR3 length is 17 residues. CDR3 DNA: TGTGCCACCAGCAGTTCTCGGTCGACAGGGAATTACGAAAAACTGTTTTTT. As protein: CATSSSRSTGNYEKLFF.

A single count supports this clone. CDR3 DNA: TGTGCCAGCAGCCTGGGACAGGGGGCGATGGGGGCTTTCTTT. This gives the protein CASSLGQGAMGAFF. The chain uses TRBV14 and TRBJ1-1; TRBD1 matches at 12 bases. CDR1 and CDR2 (germline): SGHDN, FVKESK. After removal of 4 bases from V and 11 bases from J, the junction contained 8 bases not matched to a gene. The CDR3 sequence is 14 residues long.

This chain joins TRBV7-7 and TRBJ2-5, with no clear D. Germline CDR1 reads SSHAT; CDR2 reads FNYEAQ (reference sequence). CDR3 length: 13 amino acids. This CDR3 reads CASCRQMQETQYF. The CDR3, as DNA: TGTGCTAGCTGTCGACAAATGCAAGAGACCCAGTACTTC.

Turning to this clone: A read error may account for a junction end that differs from germline. This rearrangement joins TRBV27 to TRBJ1-1; 7 bases line up with TRBD1. The CDR3 consists of 14 residues. Per the germline V gene, CDR1 is MNHEY and CDR2 is SMNVEV (reference sequence). CDR3 nucleotides: TGTGCCAGCAGTCCGGGACAGATGAACGCTGAAGCTTTCTTT. Encoded protein: CASSPGQMNAEAFF.

This chain connects TRBV9 to TRBJ2-2; D could derive from TRBD1 or TRBD2 (5 bases each). This CDR3 has 14 amino acids. Germline V gene sequence: CDR1 SGDLS, CDR2 YYNGEE. The V end lost 7 bases, the J end lost 7 bases, and 17 bases lay between the germline ends. This CDR3 is CASGDPAGGGELFF. CDR3 sequence (DNA): TGTGCCAGCGGGGACCCCGCCGGCGGCGGGGAGCTGTTTTTT.

This chain uses TRBV5-8 with TRBJ2-7; 7 bases are a match to TRBD1. Per the germline V gene, CDR1 is SGHTS and CDR2 is YDEGEE. The CDR3 contains 16 residues. Trimming removed 2 bases from V and 3 bases from J; junction bases left unmatched: 11. The CDR3 coding sequence is TGTGCCAGCAGCTTAATAACGAACAGGGGTGTCTACGAGCAGTACTTC. It encodes CASSLITNRGVYEQYF.

This clone was seen only a few times. V is TRBV11-2 and J is TRBJ2-2; a possible D gene is TRBD1 (5 bases). This CDR3 region has 15 residues. CDR1 is SGHAT and CDR2 is FQNNGV in the germline V gene. V lost 5 bases, J lost 0 bases, and 10 bases lay in between. The CDR3 loop reads CASSQDIPNTGELFF. CDR3 nucleotides: TGTGCCAGCAGCCAGGACATCCCGAACACCGGGGAGCTGTTTTTT.

This chain connects TRBV5-4 to TRBJ1-1; the match to TRBD1 covers 10 bases. CDR1 is SGHNT, CDR2 YYREEE, per germline (reference sequence). J gave up 8 bases and V 5 bases, and 9 bases lay outside the gene matches. The CDR3 loop spans 14 amino acids. CDR3 coding DNA: TGTGCCAGCAGTACCGGGACAGGGGTTTCCGAAGCTTTCTTT. This encodes CASSTGTGVSEAFF.

The genes are TRBV19 and TRBJ1-1, with unresolved D. The CDR3 spans 13 residues. V was trimmed by 7 bases and J by 5 bases, leaving 14 bases between them. The germline CDR1 and CDR2 sequences are LNHDA and SQIVND (reference sequence). The CDR3 reads CASNADEHTEAFF. The CDR3 DNA sequence: TGTGCCAGTAATGCAGATGAACATACTGAAGCTTTCTTT.